The clone carrying this T cell receptor (beta chain) turned up a few times. Its matching antigen is unknown. The data stem from a study of T cell repertoires in cytomegalovirus infection. Background on the study: CMV epitopes in the study were HLA-C-restricted (recently identified) and HLA-B-restricted (well studied). Signatures in public TCR beta sequences pointed to both CMV infection and matching HLA type. The study's findings and limits: HLA-C-restricted CMV-specific TCR beta clonotypes prevailed in the ex vivo response. Cumulative public TCR beta family frequency identified CMV carriers with the relevant HLA.

TCRdb recomputed calls from the reads with MiXCR, one row per CDR3 protein. The data show 300,000 to 400,000 distinct CDR3 sequences, almost 30% seen once. J lost 2 bases, V lost 7 bases, and 9 bases had no gene match. This CDR3 has 15 residues. Germline V gene sequence: CDR1 SNHLY, CDR2 FYNNEI. The chain links TRBV2 to TRBJ2-7, with 9 bases identical to TRBD2. This clonotype was sampled from a human donor in good health (CMV status not recorded). Some clones in this sample may be carry-over from other donors' samples. Source: cultured PBMCs, taken from culture after CMV antigen stimulation. In DNA form, the CDR3 reads TGTGCCAGCACCTGGGGGTCTAGCGGGGCCTACGAGCAGTACTTC. It codes for CASTWGSSGAYEQYF.